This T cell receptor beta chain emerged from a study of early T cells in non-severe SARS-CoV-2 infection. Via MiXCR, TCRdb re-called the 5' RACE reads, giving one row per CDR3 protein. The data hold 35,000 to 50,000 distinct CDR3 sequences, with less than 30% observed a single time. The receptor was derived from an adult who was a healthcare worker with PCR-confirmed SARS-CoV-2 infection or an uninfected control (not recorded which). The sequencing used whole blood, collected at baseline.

Here the CDR3 reads CASSSQGVGTDTQYF. The CDR3 bases are TGTGCCAGCAGCTCACAGGGTGTTGGGACAGATACGCAGTATTTT. This chain uses TRBV11-1 with TRBJ2-3; a possible D gene is TRBD1 (6 bases). Germline-derived CDR1 and CDR2 are SGHAT and FQDESV (reference sequence). The V end was cut by 4 bases, the J end by 3 bases, with 14 bases between. This CDR3 is built from 15 residues. Full variable domain (missing parts from reference TRBV11-1 and TRBJ2-3): EAEVAQSPRYKITEKSQAVAFWCDPISGHATLYWYRQILGQGPELLVQFQDESVVDDSQLPKDRFSAERLKGVDSTLKIQPAELGDSAMYLCASSSQGVGTDTQYFGPGTRLTVL.